This T cell receptor (beta chain) was observed in a study of beta chain features in type 1 diabetes (dated by TCRdb to about 2018). About the study as a whole: Mean age, gender distribution, total cell number and subset yield were not different between patients and healthy donors. A total of under 120,000,000 sorted cells were examined across all samples, and RNA yield correlated strongly with the number of cells per subset. The study compared TCRB repertoires of sorted circulating CD4+ T cell subsets between recently diagnosed type 1 diabetes patients and matched healthy donors. Regulatory and stem cell-like memory subsets were isolated from only 8 patients and roughly eight healthy donors, whereas naive and central memory subsets came from all 30 or so donors. Study-wide findings and limitations: Fewer insertions and more nucleotide deletions at VDJ recombination sites were observed in patients with type 1 diabetes, implying thymic rearrangement abnormalities. Shorter templates might be favored by PCR, yet because patient and control samples were amplified and corrected together, any such skew would affect both groups equally. The naive, central memory and regulatory TCRB repertoires appeared to resemble one another more closely among patients than among healthy donors. Only small numbers of individuals were included in the HLA sub-analyses, which left unresolved whether HLA type had any influence on TCRB rearrangement. Because cDNA was sequenced instead of genomic DNA, highly expressing activated cells could be over-represented, though the groups showed no difference in activation or CD3 levels. In all four CD4+ subsets, TCRB CDR3 length was moderately but significantly shorter in type 1 diabetes patients.

As regards this clone: The clone's antigen remains unknown. No qualities accompany the bases; no much larger clone lies one base away.

The High Capacity cDNA Reverse Transcription Kit was used to reverse transcribe all of the isolated RNA, meaning that expressed TCRB transcripts were what got sequenced. Deep immunoSEQ sequencing was applied to naive, central memory and regulatory T cell samples, giving an average of approximately 3.8 million total reads per sample. Sorted cells were lysed in RLT buffer and RNA was extracted with DNase-treated RNeasy Micro or Mini kits, depending on cell number. Each cell subset was processed separately to prevent cross-contamination, with patient and healthy donor samples processed together. The immunoSEQ multiplex PCR was used to amplify TCRB sequences from cDNA, yielding 87-bp fragments that span the CDR3 region. Sequencing of the amplicons was performed on the Illumina HiSeq platform. In the original analysis: PCR bias was corrected computationally using synthetic template baselines, and reads within Hamming distance 2 were collapsed, with unmergeable singletons discarded. Reads were aligned against IMGT to assign V, D and J genes, CDR3 length and insertions or deletions at six rearrangement sites. Within each subset, clonotype counts were normalized to sorted cell number, and only after that were true diversity and Gini coefficients computed with the tcR R package. The overlap coefficient, calculated on TCRB nucleotide sequences, was used to quantify repertoire sharing. As stored in TCRdb, this immuneACCESS dataset retains in-frame rearrangements with V and J assigned. A fraction of the clones does not appear; measured against another copy, unresolved V genes explain less than half of the discrepancy, and the remainder lacks a known reason. V, J and clone size were drawn from that table, and D and trimming were deduced from the DNA. For this sample the table gives 60,000 or so clones, of which roughly three fifths were detected only once. 2% to 2.5% of the sample belongs to the ten largest clones.

A single peripheral blood draw of about 116 mL on average was collected from each donor into heparinised tubes. A BD FACSAria II was used to sort naive, central memory, regulatory and stem cell-like memory CD4+ T cells with a panel that included CD45RO, CCR7, CD25, CD127, CD95 and CD27. A purity above 98% was achieved for all sorted populations. PBMCs were separated immediately by Lymphoprep density gradient centrifugation and were stained directly, without being cultured. So that batch effects would be minimized, each experiment stained and sorted samples in pairs, pairing one healthy donor with one patient. V lost 2 bases and J lost 4 bases, and the count of bases not matched to a germline gene is 4. Reading from cysteine to phenylalanine, the CDR3 counts 17 amino acids. Only the CDR3 DNA is retained, 51 bases long and in frame from the first base. CDR1 is given as ENHRY and CDR2 as SYGVKD, both from the germline V gene.

Sequences were obtained from Tregs from blood. Explained via the paper, the cell subset or site label denotes: regulatory CD4+ T cells. The receptor's source is a woman aged 18-29 years in good health. Here the chain combines TRBV10-3 and TRBJ2-1, and 14 junction bases match TRBD2. This receptor has the CDR3 CAISEPGLAGAYNEQFF. The nucleotide sequence is TGTGCCATCAGTGAGCCGGGACTAGCGGGGGCATACAATGAGCAGTTCTTC.